These 32 T cell receptor beta chains share one sample of origin, sequenced in a study of early T cells in non-severe SARS-CoV-2 infection. TCRdb reprocessed the 5' RACE reads via MiXCR and lists one record per CDR3 protein. The sample contains 75,000 to 80,000 distinct CDR3 sequences, less than 20% of which appear only once. The sequenced material came from whole blood. Every receptor here comes from an adult who was a healthcare worker with PCR-confirmed SARS-CoV-2 infection or an uninfected control (not recorded which).

This sequence joins TRBV5-1 and TRBJ2-5; maybe TRBD1 (5 bases). Trimming took off 4 bases at V and 1 base at J, with 14 bases between the two ends. The germline CDR1 and CDR2 sequences are SGHRS and YFSETQ. CDR3 length equals 15 residues. CDR3 sequence reads: CASSTGHELQETQYF. In DNA form, the CDR3 reads TGCGCCAGCAGCACCGGACACGAGCTCCAAGAGACCCAGTACTTC. Based on the CDR3 plus reference TRBV5-1 and TRBJ2-5, the full variable domain is KAGVTQTPRYLIKTRGQQVTLSCSPISGHRSVSWYQQTPGQGLQFLFEYFSETQRNKGNFPGRFSGRQFSNSRSEMNVSTLELGDSALYLCASSTGHELQETQYFGPGTRLLVL.

This clonotype was found many times. This chain links TRBV20-1 with TRBJ1-1, with unresolved D. The CDR3 extends over 10 amino acids. V was shortened by 1 base and J by 7 bases, with 4 bases between the two germline ends. Germline loops: CDR1 DFQATT, CDR2 SNEGSKA (reference sequence). The CDR3 loop is CSARVGEAFF. As DNA, the CDR3 is TGCAGTGCTAGAGTGGGTGAAGCTTTCTTT.

Only a few counts were recorded for this clonotype. The chain has TRBV25-1 and TRBJ2-2, with 7 positions matching TRBD2. The germline V gene has CDR1 MGHDK and CDR2 SYGVNS. This CDR3 has 15 amino acids. The junction had 9 bases not matched to a gene; V was cut back by 5 bases and J by 6 bases. The CDR3: CASSRMAGVAGELFF. The CDR3 DNA follows: TGTGCCAGCAGTCGAATGGCGGGGGTCGCCGGGGAGCTGTTTTTT. Combining the CDR3 with reference TRBV25-1 and TRBJ2-2 gives the whole variable domain EADIYQTPRYLVIGTGKKITLECSQTMGHDKMYWYQQDPGMELHLIHYSYGVNSTEKGDLSSESTVSRIRTEHFPLTLESARPSHTSQYLCASSRMAGVAGELFFGEGSRLTVL.

The rearrangement joins TRBV29-1 to TRBJ2-4, with a weak D call TRBD2 (6 bases). The CDR3 totals 14 residues. Trimming took 4 bases from V and 0 from J, leaving 10 bases between them. CDR1 SQVTM and CDR2 ANQGSEA come from the germline V gene. This chain's CDR3 is CSVAGRGAKNIQYF. The CDR3 DNA follows: TGCAGCGTTGCAGGGCGGGGAGCCAAAAACATTCAGTACTTC. Looking up the rest from reference TRBV29-1 and TRBJ2-4 gives the full variable domain: SAVISQKPSRDICQRGTSLTIQCQVDSQVTMMFWYRQQPGQSLTLIATANQGSEATYESGFVIDKFPISRPNLTFSTLTVSNMSPEDSSIYLCSVAGRGAKNIQYFGAGTRLSVL.

This clonotype was recorded a few times. This sequence joins TRBV7-8 and TRBJ1-4; 9 positions match TRBD1. The CDR3 runs to 14 residues. V was pared by 5 bases and J by 6 bases, with 4 bases of the junction left unmatched. CDR1 and CDR2 from the germline V gene are SGHVS and FQNEAQ. The DNA of the CDR3 is TGTGCCAGCAGCGAACAGGGGGCGTATGAAAAACTGTTTTTT. Translated: CASSEQGAYEKLFF.

This clonotype was seen more than once but under ten times. The rearrangement links TRBV29-1 to TRBJ1-1, with TRBD1 matching over 7 bases. Losses at the gene ends were 3 bases for V and 4 bases for J; bases not matched to a gene: 8. Germline CDR1 SQVTM, CDR2 ANQGSEA. The CDR3 covers 14 residues. CDR3 nucleotide sequence: TGCAGCGTTGATCTAGGGGGCGAGGGCACTGAAGCTTTCTTT. It translates to CSVDLGGEGTEAFF.

CDR3 protein: CATSRDRGTSGYEQYF. The CDR3 coding sequence is TGTGCCACCAGCAGAGATCGTGGGACTAGCGGGTACGAGCAGTACTTC. This chain connects TRBV15 to TRBJ2-7; 12 bases line up with TRBD2. Trimming at V came to 0 bases and at J to 4 bases, leaving 4 bases not matched to a gene. CDR3 length: 16 residues. The germline CDR1 and CDR2 sequences are LNHNV and YYDKDF (reference sequence). The complete variable domain, with remaining parts taken from reference TRBV15 and TRBJ2-7, reads DAMVIQNPRYQVTQFGKPVTLSCSQTLNHNVMYWYQQKSSQAPKLLFHYYDKDFNNEADTPDNFQSRRPNTSFCFLDIRSPGLGDTAMYLCATSRDRGTSGYEQYFGPGTRLTVT.

The chain couples TRBV20-1 to TRBJ1-2, with no clear D. The ends were cut back, 6 bases at V and 0 bases at J, with 11 bases in the middle. This CDR3 is built from 13 residues. CDR1 DFQATT and CDR2 SNEGSKA come from the germline V gene (reference sequence). CDR3 coding DNA: TGCAGTGCCGCAGCCAGTACTAACTATGGCTACACCTTC. The encoded protein is CSAAASTNYGYTF.

The V gene is TRBV4-2, the J gene TRBJ2-2; D remains ambiguous. The CDR3 has 13 residues. Between the trimmed V and J ends, which lost 1 base and 5 bases, there was a span of 5 bases. CDR1 is LGHNA and CDR2 is YNFKEQ in the germline V gene. The CDR3 region is CASSQVGTGELFF. The CDR3 region has the DNA TGTGCCAGCAGCCAAGTGGGGACCGGGGAGCTGTTTTTT.

The gene calls are TRBV6-2 or TRBV6-3 and TRBJ2-7; the match to TRBD2 covers 13 bases. The CDR3 runs 17 residues. With 6 bases clipped from V and 3 bases from J, the junction kept 11 bases outside the gene matches. From germline, CDR1 is MNHEY and CDR2 SVGEGT. The DNA of the CDR3 is TGTGCCAGCAGCCGGACTAGCGGGAGCGGTTGGTACTACGAGCAGTACTTC. Amino acids: CASSRTSGSGWYYEQYF.

V gene TRBV7-9 combines with J gene TRBJ2-1; 10 bases fit TRBD2. This CDR3 is 16 amino acids long. V lost 1 base, J lost 5 bases, and 5 bases stayed unmatched. The germline V gene has CDR1 SEHNR and CDR2 FQNEAQ (reference sequence). This CDR3 is CASSLGTSGENNEQFF. CDR3 in DNA: TGTGCCAGCAGCTTAGGGACTAGCGGAGAGAACAATGAGCAGTTCTTC. Complete variable domain (other parts from reference TRBV7-9 and TRBJ2-1): DTGVSQNPRHKITKRGQNVTFRCDPISEHNRLYWYRQTLGQGPEFLTYFQNEAQLEKSRLLSDRFSAERPKGSFSTLEIQRTEQGDSAMYLCASSLGTSGENNEQFFGPGTRLTVL.

This clonotype has more than one count but fewer than ten. The rearrangement uses TRBV9 and TRBJ2-1; possible D gene TRBD1, 5 bases. The CDR3 spans 14 residues. Trimming pared 0 bases from V and 7 bases from J, leaving 11 bases between. The V gene's germline CDR1 is SGDLS and CDR2 YYNGEE. The chain's CDR3 is CASSVDQGWNEQFF. In DNA form, the CDR3 reads TGTGCCAGCAGCGTAGATCAGGGCTGGAATGAGCAGTTCTTC.

This chain links TRBV6-5 with TRBJ1-1, with D possibly being TRBD1 (5 bases). CDR1 and CDR2 from the germline V gene are MNHEY and SVGAGI. The CDR3 contains 13 residues. The V and J ends lost 2 bases and 5 bases respectively, with 9 bases between them. CDR3 protein: CASSYRGGTEAFF. CDR3 DNA: TGTGCCAGCAGTTACAGGGGTGGTACTGAAGCTTTCTTT.

The rearrangement links TRBV29-1 to TRBJ1-2; TRBD1 might be the D (6 bases). The germline CDR1 and CDR2 sequences are SQVTM and ANQGSEA. Trimming removed 6 bases at V and 3 bases at J, with 14 bases between. CDR3 length: 13 residues. The CDR3 sequence: CSVQQGLYYGYTF. The CDR3 nucleotides are TGCAGCGTCCAACAGGGACTTTACTATGGCTACACCTTC.

Many counts were recorded for this clonotype. This rearrangement joins TRBV7-8 to TRBJ1-6; a weak D match, TRBD1 (5 bases). Germline values: CDR1 SGHVS, CDR2 FQNEAQ. The CDR3 totals 13 residues. V was clipped by 4 bases and J by 14 bases, with 15 bases between them. The CDR3 DNA reads as TGTGCCAGCAGCTCAGGTCGGGGGGTGGCCCTCCACTTT. It yields the protein CASSSGRGVALHF.

This chain joins TRBV18 and TRBJ2-7, with TRBD1 identical over 7 bases. Per germline, CDR1 KGHSH and CDR2 LQKENI. The CDR3 runs to 14 residues. The J segment lost 3 bases and the V segment lost 5 bases, leaving 7 bases of the junction unmatched. The CDR3 region is CASSSGQRSYEQYF. As DNA, the CDR3 is TGTGCCAGCTCATCGGGACAGCGCAGCTACGAGCAGTACTTC.

V gene TRBV27 combines with J gene TRBJ2-7; D may be TRBD2 (6 bases). The CDR3 contains 16 residues. Germline CDR1 reads MNHEY; CDR2 reads SMNVEV (reference sequence). Between the trimmed V and J ends, which lost 7 bases and 6 bases, there was a span of 25 bases. The DNA for the CDR3 is TGTGCCAGCACCCCTCTTGCGGGGATGGTCTCGGGCGAGCAGTACTTC. It encodes CASTPLAGMVSGEQYF.

This clonotype was observed a handful of times. The V and J genes are TRBV2 and TRBJ2-3, with TRBD1 matching 8 bases. The V gene's germline CDR1 is SNHLY and CDR2 FYNNEI. The CDR3 contains 15 residues. V was clipped by 6 bases and J by 2 bases; unmatched bases: 7. The CDR3 DNA reads TGTGCCAGCAGCATTGTGACAGGGGCCACAGATACGCAGTATTTT. Its translation is CASSIVTGATDTQYF.

The chain employs TRBV7-2 and TRBJ2-1; D remains unclear. Per germline, CDR1 SGHTA and CDR2 FQGNSA. The CDR3 spans 12 residues. Between the trimmed V and J ends, which lost 1 base and 10 bases, there was a span of 8 bases. This CDR3 is CASSLVTREQFF. The CDR3 nucleotides are TGTGCCAGCAGCTTAGTAACTCGGGAGCAGTTCTTC.

This clonotype was seen a few times. The chain uses TRBV20-1 and TRBJ1-5; D is uncertain. Per germline, CDR1 DFQATT and CDR2 SNEGSKA (reference sequence). This CDR3 is built from 13 residues. The germline V and J ends were trimmed by 0 bases and 7 bases, with 10 bases remaining between them. In nucleotides, the CDR3 is TGCAGTGCTAGAGAAGGGCTTAGGCAGCCCCAGCATTTT. This gives the protein CSAREGLRQPQHF.

The rearrangement joins TRBV4-2 to TRBJ2-3; 9 bases are a match to TRBD2. The trim removed 1 base at V and 4 bases at J, leaving 6 bases unmatched. The CDR3 has 16 amino acids. Germline V gene data show CDR1 as LGHNA and CDR2 as YNFKEQ. In DNA form, the CDR3 reads TGTGCCAGCAGCCAAGTCAATAGCGGGAGTGCAGATACGCAGTATTTT. Its protein is CASSQVNSGSADTQYF.

This clonotype was found a few times. The V gene is TRBV5-1, the J gene TRBJ1-4; D ambiguous. This CDR3 spans 13 amino acids. Per germline, CDR1 SGHRS and CDR2 YFSETQ. V was pared by 3 bases and J by 8 bases, with 11 bases between. This CDR3 reads CASSSRLTEKLFF. In DNA form, the CDR3 reads TGCGCCAGCAGCTCACGTCTGACAGAAAAACTGTTTTTT.

The J gene is TRBJ2-2, the V gene TRBV7-6; D remains ambiguous. The V gene lost 1 base and the J gene lost 1 base, with 7 bases spanning the gap. Germline loops: CDR1 SGHVS, CDR2 FNYEAQ. The CDR3 runs 15 residues. As DNA, the CDR3 is TGTGCCAGCAGCTTAGTGGCAGGGAACACCGGGGAGCTGTTTTTT. This sequence encodes CASSLVAGNTGELFF. Looking up the rest from reference TRBV7-6 and TRBJ2-2 gives the full variable domain: GAGVSQSPRYKVTKRGQDVALRCDPISGHVSLYWYRQALGQGPEFLTYFNYEAQQDKSGLPNDRFSAERPEGSISTLTIQRTEQRDSAMYRCASSLVAGNTGELFFGEGSRLTVL.

This rearrangement joins TRBV27 to TRBJ2-7, with D uncertain. Trimming removed 2 bases at V and 2 bases at J, with 7 bases between. The CDR3 is made up of 13 amino acids. Looked up from germline, CDR1 is MNHEY and CDR2 is SMNVEV (reference sequence). CDR3 in amino acids: CASSLAVAYEQYF. As DNA, the CDR3 is TGTGCCAGCAGTTTAGCAGTAGCCTACGAGCAGTACTTC.

The rearrangement links TRBV9 to TRBJ2-1, with TRBD1 matching over 7 bases. V shed 4 bases and J 4 bases; nucleotides not matched to a gene: 8. CDR1 and CDR2 from the germline V gene are SGDLS and YYNGEE. This CDR3 comprises 15 residues. The CDR3 DNA follows: TGTGCCAGCAGCTGGGACAGCTATCCGTACAATGAGCAGTTCTTC. Amino acids: CASSWDSYPYNEQFF.

Only a few counts were recorded for this clonotype. The rearrangement joins TRBV6-6 to TRBJ2-7, with 11 bases identical to TRBD1. The CDR3 is 14 amino acids. Germline values: CDR1 MNHNY, CDR2 SVGAGI (reference sequence). Losses at the gene ends were 6 bases for V and 7 bases for J; bases not matched to a gene: 8. The CDR3 is CASRPGQGEWEQYF. Here the CDR3 DNA reads TGTGCCAGCAGGCCGGGACAGGGGGAGTGGGAGCAGTACTTC.

V gene TRBV5-1 combines with J gene TRBJ2-7; TRBD2 matches at 9 bases. CDR3 length: 13 amino acids. Trimming removed 4 bases from V and 7 bases from J; junction bases left unmatched: 6. Germline V lookup: CDR1 SGHRS, CDR2 YFSETQ. The CDR3 here is CASSAAGGQEQYF. The CDR3 DNA follows: TGCGCCAGCAGCGCCGCGGGAGGGCAAGAGCAGTACTTC.

The chain combines TRBV29-1 with TRBJ1-1; tentative D call: TRBD1 (5 bases). Germline CDR1 and CDR2: SQVTM and ANQGSEA. This CDR3 has 13 amino acids. V was trimmed by 0 bases and J by 8 bases, leaving 13 bases between them. DNA for the CDR3: TGCAGCGTTGAAGAGGGGACTACACTGGAAGCTTTCTTT. Protein sequence: CSVEEGTTLEAFF.

The chain joins TRBV5-1 to TRBJ2-1; TRBD2 agrees at 12 bases. Germline V lookup: CDR1 SGHRS, CDR2 YFSETQ. CDR3 length equals 16 residues. The V and J ends lost 5 bases and 0 bases, in that order; junction bases with no gene match: 3. The CDR3 spells CASRTSGGSSYNEQFF. In DNA form, the CDR3 reads TGCGCCAGCAGAACTAGCGGGGGGAGCTCCTACAATGAGCAGTTCTTC.

The sample holds a few counts of this clonotype. The chain joins TRBV4-1 to TRBJ2-7; 8 nucleotides align to TRBD1. CDR3 length: 14 residues. The germline V gene encodes CDR1 MGHRA and CDR2 YSYEKL. Trimming took 4 bases from V and 3 from J; bases not matched to a gene: 5. The CDR3 coding sequence is TGCGCCAGCAGCCTCAACAGGGGGAGCTACGAGCAGTACTTC. Translating it yields CASSLNRGSYEQYF.

The V call is TRBV20-1, the J call TRBJ2-2; 8 positions agree with TRBD1. J gave up 6 bases and V 4 bases, and 4 bases lay outside the gene matches. The CDR3 contains 13 residues. Germline values: CDR1 DFQATT, CDR2 SNEGSKA (reference sequence). CDR3 protein: CSAKRTGPGELFF. The CDR3 DNA follows: TGCAGTGCTAAAAGGACAGGGCCCGGGGAGCTGTTTTTT.

This clonotype has more than one count but fewer than ten. The chain uses TRBV15 and TRBJ2-3; a possible D gene is TRBD1 (6 bases). There are 15 residues in the CDR3. V was clipped by 5 bases and J by 1 base, with 13 bases between them. Germline-derived CDR1 and CDR2 are LNHNV and YYDKDF (reference sequence). CDR3: CATSAQAGGTDTQYF. The DNA of the CDR3 is TGTGCCACCAGCGCGCAGGCAGGGGGCACAGATACGCAGTATTTT. The whole variable domain, remainder taken from reference TRBV15 and TRBJ2-3, is DAMVIQNPRYQVTQFGKPVTLSCSQTLNHNVMYWYQQKSSQAPKLLFHYYDKDFNNEADTPDNFQSRRPNTSFCFLDIRSPGLGDTAMYLCATSAQAGGTDTQYFGPGTRLTVL.